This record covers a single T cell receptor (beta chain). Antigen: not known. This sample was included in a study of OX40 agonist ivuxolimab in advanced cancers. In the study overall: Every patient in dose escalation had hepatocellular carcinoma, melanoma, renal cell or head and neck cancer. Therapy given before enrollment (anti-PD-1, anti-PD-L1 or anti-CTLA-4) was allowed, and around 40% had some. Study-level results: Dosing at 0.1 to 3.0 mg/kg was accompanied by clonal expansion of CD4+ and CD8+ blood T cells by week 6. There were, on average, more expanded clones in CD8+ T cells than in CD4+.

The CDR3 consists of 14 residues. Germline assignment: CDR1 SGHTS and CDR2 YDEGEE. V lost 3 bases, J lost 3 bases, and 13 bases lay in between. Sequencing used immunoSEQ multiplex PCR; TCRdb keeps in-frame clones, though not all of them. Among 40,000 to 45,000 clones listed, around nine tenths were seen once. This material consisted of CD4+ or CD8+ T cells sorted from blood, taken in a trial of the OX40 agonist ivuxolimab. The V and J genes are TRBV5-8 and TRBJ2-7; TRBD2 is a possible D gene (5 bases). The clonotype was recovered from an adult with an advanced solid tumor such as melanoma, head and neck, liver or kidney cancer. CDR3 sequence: CASSYGLSFYEQYF. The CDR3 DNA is TGTGCCAGCAGCTATGGACTTAGTTTCTACGAGCAGTACTTC. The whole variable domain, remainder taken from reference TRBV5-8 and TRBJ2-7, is EAGVTQSPTHLIKTRGQQATLRCSPISGHTSVYWYQQALGLGLQFLLWYDEGEERNRGNFPPRFSGRQFPNYSSELNVNALELEDSALYLCASSYGLSFYEQYFGPGTRLTVT.